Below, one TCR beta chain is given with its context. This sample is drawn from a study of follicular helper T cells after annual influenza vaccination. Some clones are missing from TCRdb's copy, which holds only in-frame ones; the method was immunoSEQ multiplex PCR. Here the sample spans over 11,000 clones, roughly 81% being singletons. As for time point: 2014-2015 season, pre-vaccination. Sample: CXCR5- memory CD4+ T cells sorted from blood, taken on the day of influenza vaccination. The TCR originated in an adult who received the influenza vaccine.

The CDR3 sequence is CASSQDARPSNEKLFF. The CDR3 bases are TGCGCCAGCAGCCAAGATGCCCGCCCCTCCAATGAAAAACTGTTTTTT. The J gene is TRBJ1-4, the V gene TRBV4-3; D uncertain. Trimming stripped 0 bases from V and 5 bases from J, with 13 bases between. The CDR3 is made up of 16 amino acids. Per the germline V gene, CDR1 is LGHNA and CDR2 is YSLEER.